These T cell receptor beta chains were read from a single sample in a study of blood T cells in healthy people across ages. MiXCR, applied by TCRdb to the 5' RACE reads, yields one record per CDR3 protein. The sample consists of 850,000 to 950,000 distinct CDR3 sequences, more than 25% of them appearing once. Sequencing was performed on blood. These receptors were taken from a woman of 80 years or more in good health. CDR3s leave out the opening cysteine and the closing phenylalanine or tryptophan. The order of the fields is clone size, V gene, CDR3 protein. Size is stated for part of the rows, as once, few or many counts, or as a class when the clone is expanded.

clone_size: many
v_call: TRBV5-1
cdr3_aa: ASSVPGLAGGTEHTDTQY

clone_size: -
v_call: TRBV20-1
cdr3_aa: SARDSLLAGGISTDTQY

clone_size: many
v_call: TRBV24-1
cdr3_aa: ATSVEGIRQF

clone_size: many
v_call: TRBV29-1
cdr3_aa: SVSTGTNYGYT

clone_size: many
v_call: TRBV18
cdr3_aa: ASSPPSGGPGTQY

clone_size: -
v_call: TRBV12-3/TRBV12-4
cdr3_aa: AGSLGSYGYT

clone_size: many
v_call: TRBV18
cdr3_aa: ASSGGMQETQY

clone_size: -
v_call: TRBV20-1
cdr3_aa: SARDVSTEAF

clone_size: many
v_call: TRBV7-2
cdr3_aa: ASSLGPNRGAGEQY

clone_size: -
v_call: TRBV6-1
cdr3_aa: ATQRRTNTGELF

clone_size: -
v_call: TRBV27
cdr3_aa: ASRRGASYEQY

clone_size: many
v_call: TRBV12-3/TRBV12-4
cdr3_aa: ASSLRQTNTGELF

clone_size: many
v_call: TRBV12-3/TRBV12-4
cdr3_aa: ASRGTGGEYEQF

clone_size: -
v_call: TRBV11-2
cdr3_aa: ASSFYMEGDERY

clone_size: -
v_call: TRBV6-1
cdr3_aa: ASSLWRVRSLTGELF

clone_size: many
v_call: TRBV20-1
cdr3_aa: SASGGDSPYGYT

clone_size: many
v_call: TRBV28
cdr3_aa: ASSSAVGGYAKNIQY

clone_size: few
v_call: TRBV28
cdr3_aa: ASRLFGYGYT

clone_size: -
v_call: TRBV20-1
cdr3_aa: SARDPQGYTEAF

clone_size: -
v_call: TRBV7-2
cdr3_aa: ASSKDRVNEQY

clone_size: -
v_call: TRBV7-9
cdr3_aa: ASSLGDRVSQPQH

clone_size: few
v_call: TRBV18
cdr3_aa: ASSLRSMDRAGNTEAF

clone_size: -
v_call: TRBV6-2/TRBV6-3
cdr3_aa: ASSYESLAGKTDTQY

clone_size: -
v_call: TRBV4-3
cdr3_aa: ASSQDSGRDHEQY

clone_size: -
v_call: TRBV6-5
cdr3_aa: ASSPDRGLGQPQH

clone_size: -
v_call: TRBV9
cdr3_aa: ASSASTRPRTGELF

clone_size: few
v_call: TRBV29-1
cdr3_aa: SAMTANNSPLH

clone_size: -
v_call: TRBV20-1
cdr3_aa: SAVSGGNYNEQY

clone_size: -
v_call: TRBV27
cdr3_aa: ASSLPRDRGPYGYT